This passage covers 27 T cell receptor beta chains from one sample sequenced in a study of CXCR3-negative and CXCR3-positive naive CD8 T cells. Study-level findings and limits: CXCR3-expressing naive cells carried TRB CDR3s more hydrophobic than those of CXCR3-negative naive cells.

TRB cDNA libraries were made by UMI-labeled 5' RACE. TCRdb reprocessed the 5' RACE reads, with one entry per CDR3 protein and no DNA. In all, the sample yields tens of thousands of distinct CDR3 sequences. These TCRs' antigens remain unknown. Sequencing input: naive CXCR3+ CD8+ T cells from blood. The subset denotes: CD45RO-CCR7+CD27+CD95- naive CD8+ T cells expressing CXCR3 (TNR3+). The origin of the receptors is a human donor in good health. Some clones in this sample may be carry-over from other donors' samples.

The chain recombines TRBV7-2 with TRBJ2-2; TCRdb picks TRBD2, but there is no DNA to check that call. Germline V gene lookup returns CDR1 SGHTA and CDR2 FQGNSA. The length of the CDR3 is 15 residues. CDR3 protein: CASSPSGVNTGELFF.

V is TRBV6-2 or TRBV6-3 and J is TRBJ2-1. The CDR3 extends over 13 amino acids. The germline CDR1 and CDR2 sequences are MNHEY and SVGEGT. CDR3: CATGLNGVNEQFF.

The chain has TRBV7-8 and TRBJ2-2; the D gene TCRdb calls, TRBD1, cannot be checked with no DNA. CDR3 size: 17 residues. The germline V gene has CDR1 SGHVS and CDR2 FQNEAQ. CDR3 region: CASSLRLGRENTGELFF.

The chain uses TRBV7-8 and TRBJ1-2. CDR3 size: 13 residues. The germline V gene has CDR1 SGHVS and CDR2 FQNEAQ. This CDR3 is CASSFPGYYGYTF.

The chain employs TRBV14 and TRBJ2-3. The CDR3 runs to 13 residues. The germline V gene has CDR1 SGHDN and CDR2 FVKESK. The CDR3 sequence is CASSSTHTDTQYF.

This sequence joins TRBV20-1 and TRBJ2-1; TCRdb names TRBD1, which stays unverified in the absence of DNA. Germline V lookup: CDR1 DFQATT, CDR2 SNEGSKA (reference sequence). The CDR3 has 13 amino acids. The CDR3 region is CSASQGEYNEQFF.

V gene TRBV6-2 or TRBV6-3 combines with J gene TRBJ2-7. The CDR3 runs to 13 residues. Looked up from germline, CDR1 is MNHEY and CDR2 is SVGEGT. This CDR3 is CASSSVGADEQYF.

J is TRBJ2-1 and V is TRBV6-1; TCRdb proposes TRBD1, but this gene call is untestable without DNA. This CDR3 is built from 15 residues. The germline V gene encodes CDR1 MNHNS and CDR2 SASEGT. The CDR3 reads CASSWDLSSYNEQFF.

The rearrangement uses TRBV20-1 and TRBJ1-5; without DNA, the TCRdb call of TRBD1 cannot be checked. This CDR3 has 14 residues. In germline, CDR1 is DFQATT, CDR2 SNEGSKA (reference sequence). The CDR3 loop reads CSAFQPQGEQPQHF.

The rearrangement links TRBV7-9 to TRBJ2-7; TCRdb's D gene call, TRBD1, goes unchecked for lack of DNA. The CDR3 spans 15 residues. Germline V CDR1 and CDR2: SEHNR, FQNEAQ (reference sequence). CDR3 amino acids: CVSSFSERHPYEQYF.

Here the CDR3 reads CASSFMGKETQYF. The chain combines TRBV7-2 with TRBJ2-5. CDR1 is SGHTA, CDR2 FQGNSA, per germline. The CDR3 is 13 amino acids.

This chain connects TRBV12-3 or TRBV12-4 to TRBJ2-5; TCRdb gives TRBD1 as the D gene, but with no DNA this cannot be confirmed. The length of the CDR3 is 16 residues. The CDR3 spells CASRPGDRGDGETQYF.

The chain is built from TRBV28 and TRBJ1-6. Germline V gene sequence: CDR1 MDHEN, CDR2 SYDVKM. The CDR3 is 15 amino acids. CDR3 region: CASTFFAADNSPLHF.

CDR3 residues: CASSLGVRMGTDTQYF. The rearrangement uses TRBV28 and TRBJ2-3. This CDR3 has 16 amino acids. Germline V gene sequence: CDR1 MDHEN, CDR2 SYDVKM.

The chain is built from TRBV27 and TRBJ1-5; TCRdb designates TRBD1, a call that cannot be tested without DNA. The CDR3 has 13 residues. Germline values: CDR1 MNHEY, CDR2 SMNVEV (reference sequence). The CDR3 loop reads CASSLTSGGPQHF.

This rearrangement joins TRBV5-1 to TRBJ2-1; TCRdb picks TRBD1, but there is no DNA to check that call. Germline V gene lookup returns CDR1 SGHRS and CDR2 YFSETQ. The CDR3 sequence is 20 residues long. The CDR3 spells CASSGLPGTGPKRPYNEQFF.

The CDR3 here is CASSSDYGYTF. This chain links TRBV12-3 or TRBV12-4 with TRBJ1-2. This CDR3 comprises 11 residues.

The chain combines TRBV6-5 with TRBJ1-2; TCRdb proposes TRBD1, but this gene call is untestable without DNA. The CDR3 contains 14 residues. Germline V CDR1 and CDR2: MNHEY, SVGAGI. CDR3 region: CASSLDRENYGYTF.

This rearrangement joins TRBV19 to TRBJ2-2; TCRdb reports TRBD1, a call that lacks DNA to check it against. The CDR3 is 15 amino acids. CDR1 is LNHDA, CDR2 SQIVND, per germline (reference sequence). CDR3 sequence: CASSSGATNTGELFF.

The gene calls are TRBV28 and TRBJ2-7; TCRdb gives TRBD1 as the D gene, but with no DNA this cannot be confirmed. From germline, CDR1 is MDHEN and CDR2 SYDVKM. The CDR3 sequence is 13 residues long. CDR3 loop: CASKGAGTYEQYF.

The CDR3 protein is CASSLWGAGASTGELFF. The J gene is TRBJ2-2, the V gene TRBV27; with no DNA, the TCRdb D assignment of TRBD1 cannot be verified. Germline V gene data show CDR1 as MNHEY and CDR2 as SMNVEV (reference sequence). The CDR3 has 17 residues.

The V call is TRBV20-1, the J call TRBJ2-1; TCRdb reports TRBD2, a call that lacks DNA to check it against. CDR1 and CDR2 (germline): DFQATT, SNEGSKA (reference sequence). This CDR3 spans 15 amino acids. The CDR3 sequence is CSARTSGASYNEQFF.

The chain carries TRBV3-1 and TRBJ2-1; TCRdb's assignment of TRBD2 cannot be checked, as there is no DNA. Germline V lookup: CDR1 LGHDT, CDR2 YNNKEL (reference sequence). CDR3 length equals 18 residues. CDR3 residues: CASSHKNLGTSGRNEQFF.

The V and J genes are TRBV29-1 and TRBJ2-2; the D call from TCRdb, TRBD1, cannot be confirmed without DNA. CDR1 and CDR2 from the germline V gene are SQVTM and ANQGSEA. The CDR3 covers 18 residues. The CDR3 region is CSVESWSQAGGYTRELFF.

The chain has TRBV12-5 and TRBJ2-5; the D gene TCRdb calls, TRBD1, cannot be checked with no DNA. CDR1 and CDR2 from the germline V gene are LGHNT and FRNRAP. This CDR3 is 14 amino acids long. CDR3 region: CASGPSPGGETQYF.

The chain joins TRBV20-1 to TRBJ1-1; checking the TCRdb D call of TRBD1 is not possible without DNA. Germline CDR1 is DFQATT and CDR2 is SNEGSKA (reference sequence). This CDR3 contains 16 residues. The CDR3 is CSASENSDRMNTEAFF.

The V call is TRBV11-3, the J call TRBJ2-3; the D gene TCRdb calls, TRBD2, cannot be checked with no DNA. The CDR3 covers 14 residues. Germline V gene sequence: CDR1 SGHNT, CDR2 YENEEA. The CDR3 is CASSLGDLWGTQYF.